These 10 T cell receptor beta chains were all obtained from the same sample, sequenced in a study of T cell responses to AZD1222 COVID-19 vaccine. Clones were read by immunoSEQ multiplex PCR, and TCRdb kept only the in-frame ones, dropping some. Here the sample spans some 99,000 clones, almost 90% being singletons. Source: peripheral blood, taken 28 days after the second AZD1222 dose. These receptors all stem from an adult who received the AZD1222 COVID-19 vaccine.

The chain couples TRBV7-9 to TRBJ1-6; no reliable D call. Germline CDR1 and CDR2: SEHNR and FQNEAQ (reference sequence). The CDR3 is made up of 14 amino acids. The V end was cut by 7 bases, the J end by 7 bases, with 14 bases between. The CDR3 DNA reads as TGTGCCAGCAACCAGAACGTCTTCAATTCACCCCTCCACTTT. It specifies CASNQNVFNSPLHF.

The chain is built from TRBV4-2 and TRBJ2-7; 8 bases agree with TRBD2. CDR1 is LGHNA and CDR2 is YNFKEQ in the germline V gene. This CDR3 contains 16 residues. Germline trimming cut 1 base from V and 12 bases from J; bases unmatched to any gene: 17. The CDR3, as DNA: TGTGCCAGCAGCCAAGTTTCGGGAGGGGAGGGAGCAGTGGTGTACTTC. This gives the protein CASSQVSGGEGAVVYF.

The rearrangement joins TRBV28 to TRBJ2-1, with TRBD1 matching 11 bases. The junction had 6 bases not matched to a gene; V was cut back by 7 bases and J by 4 bases. The germline V gene has CDR1 MDHEN and CDR2 SYDVKM. This CDR3 has 15 amino acids. The CDR3 bases are TGTGCCAGCACCACTGGACAGGGGGCGTACAATGAGCAGTTCTTC. It encodes CASTTGQGAYNEQFF. Full variable domain (remainder filled in from reference TRBV28 and TRBJ2-1): DVKVTQSSRYLVKRTGEKVFLECVQDMDHENMFWYRQDPGLGLRLIYFSYDVKMKEKGDIPEGYSVSREKKERFSLILESASTNQTSMYLCASTTGQGAYNEQFFGPGTRLTVL.

The chain links TRBV4-1 to TRBJ2-7; TRBD2 is a possible D gene (6 bases). The V and J ends lost 1 base and 5 bases respectively, with 15 bases between them. There are 15 residues in the CDR3. The germline gives CDR1 MGHRA, CDR2 YSYEKL. The CDR3 is CASSQVAAQGHEQYF. The CDR3 DNA is TGCGCCAGCAGCCAAGTAGCGGCGCAAGGCCACGAGCAGTACTTC.

The J gene is TRBJ1-1, the V gene TRBV9; TRBD1 matches 7 bases. Germline loops: CDR1 SGDLS, CDR2 YYNGEE. The ends lost 6 bases at V and 4 bases at J; junction bases unmatched: 12. CDR3 length: 15 amino acids. CDR3 nucleotide sequence: TGTGCCAGCACCCTCGAAACAGGGGAGGGCACTGAAGCTTTCTTT. This translates into CASTLETGEGTEAFF.

The CDR3 DNA is TGTGCCAGCAGCTTGCAGGGCCAAGAGACCCAGTACTTC. It specifies CASSLQGQETQYF. The genes are TRBV5-5 and TRBJ2-5; maybe TRBD1 (5 bases). Trimming pared 1 base from V and 1 base from J, leaving 5 bases between. CDR1 and CDR2 from the germline V gene are SGHKS and YYEKEE (reference sequence). The CDR3 length is 13 residues.

The chain uses TRBV27 and TRBJ2-2; D uncertain. Trimming pared 5 bases from V and 3 bases from J, leaving 4 bases between. CDR3 length: 12 amino acids. Germline CDR1 reads MNHEY; CDR2 reads SMNVEV (reference sequence). The CDR3 DNA reads as TGTGCCAGCAGTCGGTACACCGGGGAGCTGTTTTTT. Translating it yields CASSRYTGELFF.

The V and J genes are TRBV30 and TRBJ2-1; 15 bases line up with TRBD2. This CDR3 contains 15 residues. V shed 2 bases and J 7 bases; nucleotides not matched to a gene: 3. CDR1 is GTSNPN, CDR2 SVGIG, per germline (reference sequence). The CDR3 loop reads CAWSPGLAGGNEQFF. The CDR3 DNA follows: TGTGCCTGGAGTCCCGGACTAGCGGGAGGGAATGAGCAGTTCTTC.

This clone was seen only a few times. The chain uses TRBV6-1 and TRBJ1-1; a possible D gene is TRBD1 (6 bases). Trimming removed 1 base at V and 11 bases at J, with 20 bases between. The length of the CDR3 is 15 residues. The germline gives CDR1 MNHNS, CDR2 SASEGT. DNA for the CDR3: TGTGCCAGCAGTGAAGGGAATTTCGGGGGCAGAGCGGCTTTCTTT. Residues: CASSEGNFGGRAAFF.

This chain uses TRBV5-6 with TRBJ2-7; the D is unclear. Germline V gene sequence: CDR1 SGHDT, CDR2 YYEEEE. The CDR3 spans 12 residues. Trimming stripped 3 bases from V and 4 bases from J, with 8 bases between. For the CDR3, the DNA is TGTGCCAGCAGCTCCATTGGGTACGAGCAGTACTTC. This sequence encodes CASSSIGYEQYF.